The clone carrying this T cell receptor beta chain was seen more than once but under ten times. J was trimmed by 4 bases and V by 1 base; bases with no gene match: 6. Germline V gene data show CDR1 as SGHNT and CDR2 as YENEEA. The CDR3 covers 15 residues. The sample originates from a study of identical twins. MiXCR, run by TCRdb on the 5' RACE reads, gives a single entry per CDR3 protein. The sample contains hundreds of thousands of distinct CDR3 sequences, about 20% of which appear only once. All donors were healthy, and all were Caucasian. Separately, the same data were catalogued under a study of T cells expressing NK-cell markers. In that study: For several experiments, T cell sorting was restricted to the alpha-beta TCR population by means of an anti-gamma-delta TCR antibody. The dominant NKG2C+ clonotypes represented roughly 1.0-7.5% of CD8+ T cells in over 5 donors.

The TCR sequence derives from a woman aged 18-29 years in good health. The chain uses TRBV11-3 and TRBJ1-2, with 7 positions matching TRBD1. The sequencing sample was made of PBMCs. The CDR3 reads CASSLAAGGLYGYTF. The CDR3 nucleotides are TGTGCCAGCAGCTTAGCGGCAGGGGGGCTCTATGGCTACACCTTC.